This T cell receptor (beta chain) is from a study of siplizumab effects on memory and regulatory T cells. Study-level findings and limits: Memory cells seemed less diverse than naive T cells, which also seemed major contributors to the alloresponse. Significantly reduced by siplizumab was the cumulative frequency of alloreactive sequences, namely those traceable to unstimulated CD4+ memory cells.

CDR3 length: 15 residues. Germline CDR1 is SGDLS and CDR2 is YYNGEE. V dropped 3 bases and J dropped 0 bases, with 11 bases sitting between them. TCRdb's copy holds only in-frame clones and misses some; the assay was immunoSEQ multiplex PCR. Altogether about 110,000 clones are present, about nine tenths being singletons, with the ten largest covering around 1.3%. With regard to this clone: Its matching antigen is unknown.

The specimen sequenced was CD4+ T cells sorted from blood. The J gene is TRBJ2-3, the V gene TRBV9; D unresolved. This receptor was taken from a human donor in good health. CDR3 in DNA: TGTGCCAGCAGCGCTGACGGACCAAGCACAGATACGCAGTATTTT. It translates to CASSADGPSTDTQYF.